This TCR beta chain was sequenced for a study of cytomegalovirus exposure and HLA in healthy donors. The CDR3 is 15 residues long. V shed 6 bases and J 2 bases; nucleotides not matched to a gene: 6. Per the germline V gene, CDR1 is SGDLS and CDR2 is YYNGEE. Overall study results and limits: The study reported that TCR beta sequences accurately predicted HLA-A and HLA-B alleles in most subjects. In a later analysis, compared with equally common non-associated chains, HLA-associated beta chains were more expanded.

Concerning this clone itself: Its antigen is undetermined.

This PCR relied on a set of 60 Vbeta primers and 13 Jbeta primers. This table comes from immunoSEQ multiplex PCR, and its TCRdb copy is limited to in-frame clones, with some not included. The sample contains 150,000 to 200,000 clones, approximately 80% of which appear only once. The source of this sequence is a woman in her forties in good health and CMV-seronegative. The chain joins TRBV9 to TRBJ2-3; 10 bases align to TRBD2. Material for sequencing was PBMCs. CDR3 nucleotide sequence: TGTGCCAGCAATGGTCTAGCGGGAGCCACAGATACGCAGTATTTT. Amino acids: CASNGLAGATDTQYF.